This T cell receptor (beta chain) was obtained from a study of T-cell memory formation after mild COVID-19. Turning to the study itself: Clusters were largely donor specific.

Notes on this clonotype: Antigen unknown.

TCRdb fed the 5' RACE reads into MiXCR, producing one record per CDR3 protein. Among 350,000 to 450,000 distinct CDR3 sequences listed, 20% were seen once. Study conclusions and caveats: Cross-reactive memory appears to have joined, as suggested by some responding clones showing up in pre-infection memory. CD4/CD8 balance held among clones contracting day 15 to 85, and later expanders leaned CD4+.

The germline gives CDR1 SGDLS, CDR2 YYNGEE. This CDR3 is 15 amino acids long. Trimming cost V 1 base and J 5 bases, with 12 bases left between them. The clonotype originates from an adult woman who had mild COVID-19 (a few samples of this study predate the infection). Cell type and time point are not known. Input material: PBMCs or a T cell subset sorted from them (not recorded which). The chain has TRBV9 and TRBJ2-2; D is possibly TRBD1 (7 bases). CDR3 nucleotide sequence: TGTGCCAGCAGCGTAACCCAGGGGGGAACCGGGGAGCTGTTTTTT. This encodes CASSVTQGGTGELFF. Full variable domain (rest looked up from reference TRBV9 and TRBJ2-2): DSGVTQTPKHLITATGQRVTLRCSPRSGDLSVYWYQQSLDQGLQFLIQYYNGEERAKGNILERFSAQQFPDLHSELNLSSLELGDSALYFCASSVTQGGTGELFFGEGSRLTVL.